The 28 T cell receptor beta chains given below trace back to one sample, sequenced in a study of blood T cell repertoires in COVID-19. Using immunoSEQ multiplex PCR, the repertoire was profiled, and TCRdb retains in-frame clones only, with some absent. The sample contains roughly 120,000 clones, around 89% of which appear only once. Material: peripheral blood. These receptor sequences come from a woman in her forties or fifties with acute or convalescent COVID-19.

The chain carries TRBV5-6 and TRBJ2-7; TRBD1 might be the D (8 bases). The V gene lost 4 bases and the J gene lost 2 bases, with 13 bases spanning the gap. The CDR3 is 14 amino acids. From germline, CDR1 is SGHDT and CDR2 YYEEEE. The CDR3 here is CASSPAGQAYEQYF. Written as DNA, the CDR3 is TGTGCCAGCAGCCCAGCGGGACAGGCCTACGAGCAGTACTTC.

The genes are TRBV5-5 and TRBJ2-1; the D gene is possibly TRBD1 (5 bases). The CDR3 covers 16 residues. The germline V gene has CDR1 SGHKS and CDR2 YYEKEE (reference sequence). The V end lost 0 bases, the J end lost 0 bases, and 10 bases lay between the germline ends. The CDR3 loop is CASSLDQGRSYNEQFF. The CDR3 DNA follows: TGTGCCAGCAGCTTGGACCAGGGTCGCTCCTACAATGAGCAGTTCTTC.

The CDR3 protein is CASSYNYNYGYTF. The CDR3, as DNA: TGTGCCAGCAGTTACAACTATAACTATGGCTACACCTTC. J is TRBJ1-2 and V is TRBV6-5; D remains unclear. Between the trimmed V and J ends, which lost 2 bases and 1 base, there was a span of 5 bases. The germline V gene has CDR1 MNHEY and CDR2 SVGAGI. The CDR3 sequence is 13 residues long.

The rearrangement uses TRBV24-1 and TRBJ2-7; 7 nucleotides line up with TRBD1. This CDR3 is built from 13 residues. Germline V gives CDR1 KGHDR, CDR2 SFDVKD. Trimming cost V 6 bases and J 6 bases; bases outside gene matches: 7. CDR3 nucleotide sequence: TGTGCCACCAGTCGACAGGGTGTAAGCGAGCAGTACTTC. Residues: CATSRQGVSEQYF.

The chain employs TRBV3-1 (or the pseudogene TRBV3-2) and TRBJ2-1; 11 nucleotides align to TRBD2. J gave up 8 bases and V 0 bases, and 6 bases lay outside the gene matches. CDR1 is LGHDT, CDR2 YNNKEL, per germline (reference sequence). The CDR3 consists of 16 residues. The CDR3 reads CASSQETSGSGHEQFF. The CDR3 DNA sequence: TGTGCCAGCAGCCAAGAAACTAGCGGGAGCGGGCATGAGCAGTTCTTC.

The rearrangement uses TRBV5-1 and TRBJ2-2; 8 positions match TRBD1. The CDR3 is 16 residues long. V was pared by 4 bases and J by 4 bases, with 9 bases of the junction left unmatched. Per germline, CDR1 SGHRS and CDR2 YFSETQ. The DNA for the CDR3 is TGCGCCAGCAGCCCGGGGACAGGCCCTACCACCGGGGAGCTGTTTTTT. Translating it yields CASSPGTGPTTGELFF. The full variable domain, its missing parts supplied by reference TRBV5-1 and TRBJ2-2, is KAGVTQTPRYLIKTRGQQVTLSCSPISGHRSVSWYQQTPGQGLQFLFEYFSETQRNKGNFPGRFSGRQFSNSRSEMNVSTLELGDSALYLCASSPGTGPTTGELFFGEGSRLTVL.

This CDR3 is CASSLVSGSTEQFF. The CDR3 nucleotides are TGCGCCAGCAGCTTGGTTAGCGGGAGTACTGAGCAGTTCTTC. V gene TRBV5-1 combines with J gene TRBJ2-1; TRBD2 agrees at 9 bases. Germline CDR1 and CDR2: SGHRS and YFSETQ. This CDR3 spans 14 amino acids. With 0 bases clipped from V and 9 bases from J, the junction kept 4 bases outside the gene matches.

This chain joins TRBV5-1 and TRBJ2-7; D possibly corresponds to TRBD1 (5 bases). The V end was cut by 4 bases, the J end by 2 bases, with 13 bases between. Germline-derived CDR1 and CDR2 are SGHRS and YFSETQ. The CDR3 consists of 14 residues. CDR3 in amino acids: CASSPTTVTYEQYF. Written as DNA, the CDR3 is TGCGCCAGCAGCCCCACGACAGTCACCTACGAGCAGTACTTC.

The chain employs TRBV30 and TRBJ1-5, with 9 bases matching TRBD1. Trimming removed 0 bases from V and 4 bases from J; junction bases left unmatched: 1. The CDR3 loop spans 14 amino acids. The germline V gene encodes CDR1 GTSNPN and CDR2 SVGIG (reference sequence). The DNA for the CDR3 is TGTGCCTGGAGTGTCGGGACAGGGAATCAGCCCCAGCATTTT. It encodes CAWSVGTGNQPQHF.

This chain uses TRBV3-1 (or the pseudogene TRBV3-2) with TRBJ1-2; D possibly corresponds to TRBD1 (5 bases). The CDR3 covers 14 residues. V dropped 1 base and J dropped 7 bases, with 13 bases sitting between them. From germline, CDR1 is LGHDT and CDR2 YNNKEL (reference sequence). The CDR3 loop reads CASSQVPGQPGYTF. The DNA of the CDR3 is TGTGCCAGCAGCCAAGTCCCAGGGCAACCTGGCTACACCTTC.

This rearrangement joins TRBV10-3 to TRBJ2-7, with 12 bases identical to TRBD2. V trimming: 7 bases; J trimming: 0 bases; junction bases outside the gene matches: 4. The CDR3 has 15 amino acids. Germline V CDR1 and CDR2: ENHRY, SYGVKD. This CDR3 reads CAIKSSGRDSYEQYF. CDR3 DNA sequence: TGTGCCATCAAATCTAGCGGGAGGGACTCCTACGAGCAGTACTTC.

This clone came up once. V is TRBV7-2 and J is TRBJ1-5; TRBD1 matches 7 bases. Germline assignment: CDR1 SGHTA and CDR2 FQGNSA. CDR3 length equals 14 residues. V lost 5 bases, J lost 1 base, and 2 bases stayed unmatched. CDR3 residues: CASSVQGSNQPQHF. The CDR3 DNA is TGTGCCAGCAGCGTACAGGGGAGCAATCAGCCCCAGCATTTT.

This clone was detected once. The chain couples TRBV18 to TRBJ1-2, with a possible D match to TRBD1 (5 bases). Germline values: CDR1 KGHSH, CDR2 LQKENI. The CDR3 totals 12 residues. Between the trimmed V and J ends, which lost 2 bases and 4 bases, there was a span of 5 bases. The CDR3 DNA reads as TGTGCCAGCTCACCAGACAGCTATGGCTACACCTTC. This codes for CASSPDSYGYTF.

The chain joins TRBV27 to TRBJ2-2; 7 positions agree with TRBD1. Germline V lookup: CDR1 MNHEY, CDR2 SMNVEV (reference sequence). V was pared by 5 bases and J by 5 bases, with 8 bases of the junction left unmatched. CDR3 length: 15 amino acids. CDR3 bases: TGTGCCAGCAGTCCTCGACAGGGTTGGACCGGGGAGCTGTTTTTT. Amino acids: CASSPRQGWTGELFF.

This clone appeared once. This sequence joins TRBV6-1 and TRBJ2-7; D not resolved. The V end was cut by 1 base, the J end by 3 bases, with 10 bases between. The germline V gene encodes CDR1 MNHNS and CDR2 SASEGT. This CDR3 is built from 14 residues. The chain's CDR3 is CASSEDNSLYEQYF. The CDR3 DNA is TGTGCCAGCAGTGAAGACAATTCCCTCTACGAGCAGTACTTC.

The chain employs TRBV28 and TRBJ2-1; 9 bases fit TRBD2. The germline V gene has CDR1 MDHEN and CDR2 SYDVKM. The J segment lost 6 bases and the V segment lost 2 bases, leaving 5 bases of the junction unmatched. The CDR3 extends over 15 amino acids. The chain's CDR3 is CASSLAGGFGNEQFF. DNA for the CDR3: TGTGCCAGCAGTTTAGCGGGAGGGTTCGGCAATGAGCAGTTCTTC. Complete variable domain (other parts from reference TRBV28 and TRBJ2-1): DVKVTQSSRYLVKRTGEKVFLECVQDMDHENMFWYRQDPGLGLRLIYFSYDVKMKEKGDIPEGYSVSREKKERFSLILESASTNQTSMYLCASSLAGGFGNEQFFGPGTRLTVL.

As to this clone: The junction differs from germline at one of its ends, possibly a read error. The chain recombines TRBV20-1 with TRBJ2-5; 11 nucleotides match TRBD2. This CDR3 spans 15 amino acids. Germline-derived CDR1 and CDR2 are DFQATT and SNEGSKA (reference sequence). CDR3: CSASGTSGSQGTQYF. CDR3 nucleotides: TGCAGTGCTAGTGGGACTAGCGGATCACAAGGGACCCAGTACTTC.

This chain uses TRBV27 with TRBJ2-1; D may be TRBD1 (5 bases). In germline, CDR1 is MNHEY, CDR2 SMNVEV (reference sequence). The length of the CDR3 is 13 residues. Trimming shortened V by 7 bases and J by 11 bases, and 18 bases separated the two germline ends. Here the CDR3 reads CASITRGQGKQFF. The CDR3 DNA reads as TGTGCCAGCATCACTCGAGGCCAGGGAAAGCAGTTCTTC.

The rearrangement joins TRBV28 to TRBJ1-6, with D hard to call. The CDR3 runs 12 residues. The V end lost 6 bases, the J end lost 2 bases, and 2 bases lay between the germline ends. The germline V gene has CDR1 MDHEN and CDR2 SYDVKM. CDR3 amino acids: CASSTYNSPLHF. The CDR3, as DNA: TGTGCCAGCAGCACCTATAATTCACCCCTCCACTTT.

This clone is a singleton in its sample. The chain combines TRBV15 with TRBJ2-5, with unresolved D. V lost 0 bases to trimming and J lost 2 bases, with 4 bases between them. CDR3 length equals 13 residues. The V gene's germline CDR1 is LNHNV and CDR2 YYDKDF (reference sequence). The CDR3 reads CATSRESQETQYF. The CDR3 nucleotides read TGTGCCACCAGCAGAGAGTCTCAAGAGACCCAGTACTTC.

J is TRBJ2-7 and V is TRBV30, with 9 bases identical to TRBD2. CDR1 is GTSNPN and CDR2 is SVGIG in the germline V gene (reference sequence). The CDR3 contains 16 residues. V lost 5 bases and J lost 1; bases outside the gene matches: 12. The CDR3 DNA is TGTGCCTGGGCCTCCCCCGGGACTAGCAAATCCTACGAGCAGTACTTC. The encoded protein is CAWASPGTSKSYEQYF.

V usage is TRBV19 and J usage is TRBJ2-5; D perhaps matches TRBD2 (6 bases). V dropped 5 bases and J dropped 5 bases, with 15 bases sitting between them. Looked up from germline, CDR1 is LNHDA and CDR2 is SQIVND (reference sequence). There are 14 residues in the CDR3. The CDR3 here is CASSSTGRGETQYF. The DNA for the CDR3 is TGTGCCAGTAGTTCTACAGGTCGGGGGGAGACCCAGTACTTC.

This clone was observed a few times. The J gene is TRBJ1-4, the V gene TRBV4-1, with D hard to call. V was pared by 4 bases and J by 5 bases, with 14 bases between. Germline CDR1 MGHRA, CDR2 YSYEKL. The CDR3 consists of 15 residues. The CDR3 DNA reads as TGCGCCAGCAGCCCAGACGGGGTCTCCAATGAAAAACTGTTTTTT. It specifies CASSPDGVSNEKLFF.

The V gene is TRBV7-9, the J gene TRBJ1-1, with 9 bases fitting TRBD1. Germline V gene lookup returns CDR1 SEHNR and CDR2 FQNEAQ (reference sequence). The length of the CDR3 is 14 residues. V was pared by 1 base and J by 4 bases, with 1 base of the junction left unmatched. DNA for the CDR3: TGTGCCAGCAGCTTAGTGGGACAGGGCACTGAAGCTTTCTTT. This codes for CASSLVGQGTEAFF.

The V and J genes are TRBV19 and TRBJ1-1; 7 bases align to TRBD1. The V gene end was trimmed by 7 bases and the J gene end by 7 bases; junction bases not matched to a gene: 9. The CDR3 loop spans 13 amino acids. Germline V gene lookup returns CDR1 LNHDA and CDR2 SQIVND (reference sequence). CDR3 nucleotide sequence: TGTGCCAGTATATCGACAGGGCCCGTTGAAGCTTTCTTT. This encodes CASISTGPVEAFF.

This chain links TRBV29-1 with TRBJ2-7; 10 bases are shared with TRBD2. J lost 7 bases, V lost 3 bases, and 9 bases had no gene match. CDR3 length: 14 amino acids. Germline V gene data show CDR1 as SQVTM and CDR2 as ANQGSEA. The DNA for the CDR3 is TGCAGCGTTGAGGAGGGGGCTAGCGGGAGTGAGCAGTACTTC. Translated, it gives CSVEEGASGSEQYF.

The chain uses TRBV6-1 and TRBJ1-6; D ambiguous. This CDR3 has 13 amino acids. Germline assignment: CDR1 MNHNS and CDR2 SASEGT. V lost 2 bases and J 7 bases, leaving 6 bases between the germline ends. The CDR3 DNA reads TGTGCCAGCAGTGAAAGTCGGAATTCACCCCTCCACTTT. It specifies CASSESRNSPLHF.

This clone has ten or more counts. The rearrangement uses TRBV6-4 and TRBJ2-1; a weak D match, TRBD2 (6 bases). V shed 0 bases and J shed 0 bases, with 6 bases lying between them. Germline V gene data show CDR1 as MRHNA and CDR2 as SNTAGT. The CDR3 length is 15 residues. The CDR3: CASSDSSGSYNEQFF. The CDR3 DNA is TGTGCCAGCAGTGACTCTAGCGGCTCCTACAATGAGCAGTTCTTC.